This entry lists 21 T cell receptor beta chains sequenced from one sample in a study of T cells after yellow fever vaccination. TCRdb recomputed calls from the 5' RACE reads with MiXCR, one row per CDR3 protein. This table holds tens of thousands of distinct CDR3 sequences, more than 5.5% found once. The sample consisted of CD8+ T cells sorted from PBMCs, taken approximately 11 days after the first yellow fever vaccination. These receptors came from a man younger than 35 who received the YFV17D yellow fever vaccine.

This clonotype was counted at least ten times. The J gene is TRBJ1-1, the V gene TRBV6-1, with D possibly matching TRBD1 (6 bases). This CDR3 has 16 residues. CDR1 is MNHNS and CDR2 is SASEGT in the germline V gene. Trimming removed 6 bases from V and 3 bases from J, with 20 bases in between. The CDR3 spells CASSVGGGGSYTEAFF. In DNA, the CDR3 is TGTGCCAGCAGCGTCGGTGGGGGGGGCTCTTACACTGAAGCTTTCTTT.

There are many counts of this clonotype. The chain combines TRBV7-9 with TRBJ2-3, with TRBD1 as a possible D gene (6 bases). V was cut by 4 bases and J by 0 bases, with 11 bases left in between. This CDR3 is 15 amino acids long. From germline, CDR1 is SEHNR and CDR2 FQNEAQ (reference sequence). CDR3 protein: CASSSTGISTDTQYF. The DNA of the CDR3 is TGTGCCAGCAGCTCAACAGGGATCAGCACAGATACGCAGTATTTT. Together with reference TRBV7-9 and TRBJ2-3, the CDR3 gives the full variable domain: DTGVSQNPRHKITKRGQNVTFRCDPISEHNRLYWYRQTLGQGPEFLTYFQNEAQLEKSRLLSDRFSAERPKGSFSTLEIQRTEQGDSAMYLCASSSTGISTDTQYFGPGTRLTVL.

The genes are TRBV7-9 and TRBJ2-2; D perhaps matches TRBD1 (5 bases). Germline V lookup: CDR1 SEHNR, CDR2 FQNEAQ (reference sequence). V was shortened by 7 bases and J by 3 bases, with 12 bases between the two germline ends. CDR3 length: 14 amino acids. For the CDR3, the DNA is TGTGCCAGCATCCTCAGGGCTTACACCGGGGAGCTGTTTTTT. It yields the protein CASILRAYTGELFF.

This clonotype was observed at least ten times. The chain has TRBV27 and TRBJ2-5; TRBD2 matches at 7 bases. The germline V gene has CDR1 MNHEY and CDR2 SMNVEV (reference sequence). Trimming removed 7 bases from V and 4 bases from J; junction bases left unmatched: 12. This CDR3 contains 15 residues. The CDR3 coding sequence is TGTGCCAGCAACTGGGGAGGGGCTTCGCCAGAGACCCAGTACTTC. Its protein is CASNWGGASPETQYF.

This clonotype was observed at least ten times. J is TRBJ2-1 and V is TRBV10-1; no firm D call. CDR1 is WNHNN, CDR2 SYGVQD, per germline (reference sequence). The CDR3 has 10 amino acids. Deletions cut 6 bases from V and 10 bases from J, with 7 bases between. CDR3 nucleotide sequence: TGCGCCAGCAGGCGGTACGAGCAGTTCTTC. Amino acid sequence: CASRRYEQFF.

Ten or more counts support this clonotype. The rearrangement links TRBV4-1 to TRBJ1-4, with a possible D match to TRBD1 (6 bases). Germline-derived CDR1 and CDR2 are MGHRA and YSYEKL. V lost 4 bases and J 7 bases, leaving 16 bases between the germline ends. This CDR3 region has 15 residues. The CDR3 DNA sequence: TGCGCCAGCAGCCTACAACCTGGGGGCATTGAAAAACTGTTTTTT. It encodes CASSLQPGGIEKLFF.

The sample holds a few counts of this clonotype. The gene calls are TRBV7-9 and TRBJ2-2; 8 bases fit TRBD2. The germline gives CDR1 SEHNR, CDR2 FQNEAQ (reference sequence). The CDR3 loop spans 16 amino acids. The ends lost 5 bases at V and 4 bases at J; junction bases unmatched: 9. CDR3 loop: CASSPSGGGVTGELFF. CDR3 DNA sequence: TGTGCCAGCAGCCCATCGGGGGGGGGCGTCACCGGGGAGCTGTTTTTT.

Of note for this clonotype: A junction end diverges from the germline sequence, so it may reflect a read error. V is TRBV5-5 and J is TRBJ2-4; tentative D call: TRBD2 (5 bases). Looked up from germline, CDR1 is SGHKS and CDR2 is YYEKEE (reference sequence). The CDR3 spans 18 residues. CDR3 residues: CPSSHRGDPFGAKNIQYF. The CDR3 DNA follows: TGTCCCAGCAGCCACCGGGGAGACCCTTTTGGGGCCAAAAACATTCAGTACTTC.

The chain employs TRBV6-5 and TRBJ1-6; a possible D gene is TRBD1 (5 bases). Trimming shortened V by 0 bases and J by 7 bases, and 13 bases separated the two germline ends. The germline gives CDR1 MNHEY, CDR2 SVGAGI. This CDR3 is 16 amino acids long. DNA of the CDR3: TGTGCCAGCAGTTACTCTGGTGCAGGGAAGAATTCACCCCTCCACTTT. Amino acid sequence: CASSYSGAGKNSPLHF.

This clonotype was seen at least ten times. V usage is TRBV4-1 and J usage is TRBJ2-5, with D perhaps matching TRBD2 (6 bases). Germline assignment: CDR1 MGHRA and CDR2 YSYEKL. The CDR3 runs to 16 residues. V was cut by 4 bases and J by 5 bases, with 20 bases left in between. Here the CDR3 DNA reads TGCGCCAGCAGCCCAGAGGCAATGGGGGGAGGTGAGACCCAGTACTTC. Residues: CASSPEAMGGGETQYF.

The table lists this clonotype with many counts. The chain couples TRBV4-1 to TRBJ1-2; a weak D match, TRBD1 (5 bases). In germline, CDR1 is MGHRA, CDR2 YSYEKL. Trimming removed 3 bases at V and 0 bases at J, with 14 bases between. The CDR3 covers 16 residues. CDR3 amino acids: CASSQTSGTTNYGYTF. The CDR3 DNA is TGCGCCAGCAGCCAGACTTCAGGGACGACTAACTATGGCTACACCTTC.

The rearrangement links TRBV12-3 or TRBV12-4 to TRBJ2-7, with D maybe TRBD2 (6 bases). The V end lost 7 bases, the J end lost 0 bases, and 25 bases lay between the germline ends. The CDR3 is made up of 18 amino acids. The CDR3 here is CASTEGGAGTAFSYEQYF. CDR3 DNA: TGTGCCAGCACCGAGGGCGGGGCAGGGACGGCTTTCTCCTACGAGCAGTACTTC.

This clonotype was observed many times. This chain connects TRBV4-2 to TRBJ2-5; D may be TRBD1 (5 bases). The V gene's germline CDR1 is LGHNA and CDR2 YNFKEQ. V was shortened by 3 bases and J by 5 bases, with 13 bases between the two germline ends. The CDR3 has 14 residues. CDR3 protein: CASSQEGVRETQYF. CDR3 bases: TGTGCCAGCAGCCAGGAAGGGGTTCGGGAGACCCAGTACTTC.

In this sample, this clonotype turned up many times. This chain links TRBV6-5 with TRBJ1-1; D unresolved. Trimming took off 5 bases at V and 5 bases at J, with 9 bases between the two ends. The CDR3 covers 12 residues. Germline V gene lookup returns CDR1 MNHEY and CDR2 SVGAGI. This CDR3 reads CASSPGPTEAFF. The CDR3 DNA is TGTGCCAGCAGTCCCGGGCCAACTGAAGCTTTCTTT.

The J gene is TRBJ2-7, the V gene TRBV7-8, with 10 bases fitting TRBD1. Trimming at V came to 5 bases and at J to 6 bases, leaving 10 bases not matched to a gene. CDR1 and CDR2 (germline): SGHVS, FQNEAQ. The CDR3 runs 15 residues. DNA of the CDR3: TGTGCCAGCAGCCCGGCCGACAGGGGGCTTGCCGAGCAGTACGTC. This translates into CASSPADRGLAEQYV.

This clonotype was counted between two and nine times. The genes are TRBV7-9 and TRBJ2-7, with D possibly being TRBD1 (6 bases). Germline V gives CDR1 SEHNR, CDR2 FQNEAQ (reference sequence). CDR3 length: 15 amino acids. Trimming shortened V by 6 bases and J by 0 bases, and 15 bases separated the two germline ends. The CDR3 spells CASSPSTGTSYEQYF. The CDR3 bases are TGTGCCAGCAGTCCTTCAACAGGGACCTCCTACGAGCAGTACTTC.

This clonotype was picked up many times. Here the CDR3 DNA reads TGTGCCATCGACGGTCAACGGGGCGGCTACACCTTC. This encodes CAIDGQRGGYTF. This chain connects TRBV6-2 or TRBV6-3 to TRBJ1-2; TRBD1 is a possible D gene (5 bases). This CDR3 spans 12 amino acids. Germline values: CDR1 MNHEY, CDR2 SVGEGT. The V gene lost 10 bases and the J gene lost 8 bases, with 17 bases spanning the gap.

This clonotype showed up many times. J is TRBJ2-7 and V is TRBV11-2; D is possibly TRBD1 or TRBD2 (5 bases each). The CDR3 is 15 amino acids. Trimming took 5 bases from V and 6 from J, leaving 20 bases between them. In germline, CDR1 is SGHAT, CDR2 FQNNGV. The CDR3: CASSPRARSGSEQYV. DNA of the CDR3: TGTGCCAGCAGCCCTCGGGCCCGGTCAGGGAGCGAGCAGTACGTC.

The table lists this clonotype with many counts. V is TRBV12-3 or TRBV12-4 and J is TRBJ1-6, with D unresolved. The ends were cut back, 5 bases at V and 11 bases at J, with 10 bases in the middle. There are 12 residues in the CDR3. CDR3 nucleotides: TGTGCCAGCAGTAACCCACCCGCACCCCTCCACTTT. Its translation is CASSNPPAPLHF.

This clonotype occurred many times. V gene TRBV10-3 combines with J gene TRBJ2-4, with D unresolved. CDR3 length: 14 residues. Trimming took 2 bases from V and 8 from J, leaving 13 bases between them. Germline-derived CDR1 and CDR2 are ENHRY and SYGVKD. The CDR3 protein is CAISEDGSLDIQYF. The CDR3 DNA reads TGTGCCATCAGTGAGGATGGCTCCCTTGACATTCAGTACTTC.

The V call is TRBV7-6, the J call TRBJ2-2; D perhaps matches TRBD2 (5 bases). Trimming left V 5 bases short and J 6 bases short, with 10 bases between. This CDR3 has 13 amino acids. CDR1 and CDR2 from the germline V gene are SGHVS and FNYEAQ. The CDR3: CASSQTRSGELFF. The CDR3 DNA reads TGTGCCAGCAGCCAAACTAGGTCCGGGGAGCTGTTTTTT.